These T cell receptor beta chains were read from a single sample in a study of T cells in Graves' hyperthyroidism and ophthalmopathy. TCRdb reprocessed the multiplex PCR reads via MiXCR and lists one record per CDR3 protein. The sample carries a few hundred thousand distinct CDR3 sequences, 11% to 15% recorded once. Source material: blood. Every receptor here comes from a woman younger than 45 with Graves' hyperthyroidism that later progressed to Graves' ophthalmopathy. The CDR3 runs from the conserved cysteine through the conserved F or W. The D gene is left open where the match is weak. Part of the rows lack a size; the others show once, few, many or a class for expanded clones.

D gene | J gene | clone size | V gene | CDR3 DNA | CDR3 protein
TRBD1 | TRBJ1-5 | . | TRBV5-1 | TGCGCCAGCAGCCTTGGGGACAGGGCGAGCAATCAGCCCCAGCATTTT | CASSLGDRASNQPQHF
. | TRBJ2-2 | many | TRBV20-1 | TGCAGTGTCCCTCATGGGGCTTCGAACACCGGGGAGCTGTTTTTT | CSVPHGASNTGELFF
. | TRBJ1-5 | many | TRBV6-1 | TGTGCCAGCAGTGAAGCGGGGGGCGGGCAGCCCCAGCATTTT | CASSEAGGGQPQHF
. | TRBJ2-1 | . | TRBV11-2 | TGTGCCAGCAGCTTAACATGGTACCCGTTCTTC | CASSLTWYPFF
TRBD1 | TRBJ1-1 | few | TRBV28 | TGTGCCAGCAGTTTTAGGGGGCGCAACACTGAAGCTTTCTTT | CASSFRGRNTEAFF
TRBD2 | TRBJ2-5 | many | TRBV20-1 | TGCAGTGCCATACGGACTAGCGGGAGCCCAGAGACCCAGTACTTC | CSAIRTSGSPETQYF
. | TRBJ1-1 | many | TRBV27 | TGTGCCAGCAGTCGCGAGCAGGGCGGGGAGACTGAAGCTTTCTTT | CASSREQGGETEAFF
. | TRBJ1-1 | many | TRBV24-1 | TGTGCCACCAGTGAAGGACAGTTAATGAACACTGAAGCTTTCTTT | CATSEGQLMNTEAFF
. | TRBJ2-5 | many | TRBV3-1 | TGTGCCAGCAGCCCCTTGTGGGGGGGCCTGGAGACCCAGTACTTC | CASSPLWGGLETQYF
. | TRBJ1-5 | many | TRBV28 | TGTGCCAGCAGGGATAAGGGGACGAGCAATCAGCCCCAGCATTTT | CASRDKGTSNQPQHF
TRBD2 | TRBJ2-3 | . | TRBV6-1 | TGTGCCAGCAGCTTGACAGATACTAGCGGGAGGGCCCGAGATACGCAGTATTTT | CASSLTDTSGRARDTQYF
TRBD1 | TRBJ2-7 | . | TRBV10-3 | TGTGCCATCAGGGACAGGGGGATCTCCTACGAGCAGTACTTC | CAIRDRGISYEQYF
. | TRBJ2-3 | few | TRBV24-1 | TGTGCCACCAGTGGGGTCGATACGCAGTATTTT | CATSGVDTQYF
. | TRBJ2-3 | . | TRBV24-1 | TGTGCCGCCAGTGGATACTCAGATACGCAGTATTTT | CAASGYSDTQYF
. | TRBJ1-6 | many | TRBV6-5 | TGTGCCAGCAGTTACTCGGCCGACTATAATTCACCCCTCCACTTT | CASSYSADYNSPLHF
. | TRBJ1-5 | few | TRBV4-1 | TGCGCCAGCAGCCTACTACCAACGAGCAGGGCATACCAGCCCCAGCATTTT | CASSLLPTSRAYQPQHF
. | TRBJ2-4 | . | TRBV30 | TGTGCCTGGAGTGTATCGGGGGCGGCAAACATTCAGTACTTC | CAWSVSGAANIQYF
. | TRBJ1-1 | many | TRBV29-1 | TGCAGCGTTGAAAGGGTGAGCACTGAAGCTTTCTTT | CSVERVSTEAFF
TRBD2 | TRBJ2-5 | . | TRBV11-2 | TGTGCCAGCAGCTTAGAACTAGCGGGAGGGGGGAAGACCCAGTACTTC | CASSLELAGGGKTQYF
. | TRBJ2-7 | few | TRBV6-1 | TGTGCCAGCAGGACGACAGGACCTCCATACGAGCAGTACTTC | CASRTTGPPYEQYF
TRBD2 | TRBJ2-1 | many | TRBV12-3/TRBV12-4 | TGTGCCAGCAGTTCGCCGTGGGCTAGCGGGACGCCTGAGCAGTTCTTC | CASSSPWASGTPEQFF
. | TRBJ2-5 | . | TRBV7-2 | TGTGCCAGCAGCTCCTCCCTGTCGGAGACCCAGTACTTC | CASSSSLSETQYF
. | TRBJ2-7 | . | TRBV20-1 | TGCAGTGCTAGGGGTGGGGACCTACCTTACTCCTACGAGCAGTACTTC | CSARGGDLPYSYEQYF
TRBD2 | TRBJ2-1 | many | TRBV9 | TGTGCCAGCAGCCCGGGGCGGGGGGCCTACAATGAGCAGTTCTTC | CASSPGRGAYNEQFF
. | TRBJ2-1 | . | TRBV27 | TGTGCCAGCATAGGGGCCCTGGGAGGAAATGAGCAGTTCTTC | CASIGALGGNEQFF
TRBD1 | TRBJ1-1 | . | TRBV7-8 | TGTGCCAGCAGCTTATATATATATGGACAGGGGGGCGCTGAAGCTTTCTTT | CASSLYIYGQGGAEAFF
. | TRBJ2-6 | . | TRBV27 | TGTGCCAGCAGTTCGCCAATCAAAACTGGGGCCAACGTCCTGACTTTC | CASSSPIKTGANVLTF
. | TRBJ2-1 | . | TRBV6-1 | TGTGCCAGCACGGCGAGGCCGGGACATAGTTACAATGAGCAGTTCTTC | CASTARPGHSYNEQFF
. | TRBJ2-1 | many | TRBV24-1 | TGTGCCACCAGTGATAGCGGAGGGAGGGAGCAGTTCTTC | CATSDSGGREQFF
. | TRBJ2-7 | many | TRBV5-1 | TGCGCCAGCAGTCCCGGGACACAAACCTACGAGCAGTACTTC | CASSPGTQTYEQYF
TRBD1 | TRBJ1-4 | . | TRBV6-1 | TGTGCCAGCAGCACCCAGGGGACAGGGGTCGAAAAACTGTTTTTT | CASSTQGTGVEKLFF
. | TRBJ2-3 | many | TRBV7-2 | TGTGCCAGCAGCTTGGCAATTGGGACAGATACGCAGTATTTT | CASSLAIGTDTQYF
. | TRBJ2-1 | . | TRBV6-2/TRBV6-3 | TGTGCCAGCAGTTACTCAGAGGGGGTCAGGTCAAGGTTCTTC | CASSYSEGVRSRFF
. | TRBJ1-5 | many | TRBV6-2/TRBV6-3 | TGTGCCAGCACGAGACAGTTATCAGCACCCCAGCATTTT | CASTRQLSAPQHF
. | TRBJ1-5 | many | TRBV28 | TGTGCCAGCAGCGAAAGTGGGAAAGGCAATCAGCCCCAGCATTTT | CASSESGKGNQPQHF
. | TRBJ2-3 | many | TRBV12-3/TRBV12-4 | TGTGCCAGCAGTACTCACAGCATTACCACAGATACGCAGTATTTT | CASSTHSITTDTQYF
. | TRBJ2-7 | . | TRBV9 | TGTGCCAGCAGCGTAGATGGCCACTCCTACGAGCAGTACTTC | CASSVDGHSYEQYF
TRBD2 | TRBJ2-5 | many | TRBV18 | TGTGCCAGCTCACCACAGGCTAGCGGGAGCTTAAAGACCCAGTACTTC | CASSPQASGSLKTQYF
TRBD2 | TRBJ2-1 | many | TRBV20-1 | TGCAGTGCTAGACCACATAGCGGGAGGTACAATGAGCAGTTCTTC | CSARPHSGRYNEQFF
. | TRBJ1-2 | many | TRBV6-1 | TGTGCCAGCAGCCCAGACTGGGATGGCTACACCTTC | CASSPDWDGYTF
. | TRBJ2-7 | many | TRBV20-1 | TGCAGTGCCCAGGACACCCAAAATACCTACGAGCAGTACTTC | CSAQDTQNTYEQYF
. | TRBJ2-7 | many | TRBV18 | TGTGCCAGCTCACCACGAGCATTTTACGAGCAGTACTTC | CASSPRAFYEQYF
. | TRBJ2-5 | many | TRBV18 | TGTGCCAGCTCACCACAGGGTCAAGAGACCCAGTACTTC | CASSPQGQETQYF
TRBD2 | TRBJ2-7 | . | TRBV20-1 | TGCAGTGCTAGATCCGGGACTAGCGGGATCTACGAGCAGTACTTC | CSARSGTSGIYEQYF
. | TRBJ2-7 | many | TRBV7-8 | TGTGCCAGCAGCTTAGCGCAGAGGGCCGAGCAGTACTTC | CASSLAQRAEQYF
. | TRBJ1-1 | many | TRBV3-1 | TGTGCCAGCAGCCAATCCCGGGGCAAGGGCACTGAAGCTTTCTTT | CASSQSRGKGTEAFF
. | TRBJ2-1 | many | TRBV14 | TGTGCCAGCAGTCCGAATTGGGCCCTTCTCGCAGTGAATGAGCAGTTCTTC | CASSPNWALLAVNEQFF
. | TRBJ1-4 | few | TRBV28 | TGTGCCAGCAGTTTATTTAGGGGAACTAATGAAAAACTGTTTTTT | CASSLFRGTNEKLFF
TRBD1 | TRBJ2-7 | many | TRBV24-1 | TGTGCCACCAGTGCTGGACAGGGGGTTTACGAGCAGTACTTC | CATSAGQGVYEQYF
. | TRBJ1-5 | few | TRBV4-2 | TGTGCCAGCAGCCAAGAGACGGGGGTCGGGCAGCCCCAGCATTTT | CASSQETGVGQPQHF
. | TRBJ1-2 | many | TRBV12-5 | TGTGCTAGTGGTAATGTTATCGGCTACACCTTC | CASGNVIGYTF
. | TRBJ2-4 | many | TRBV30 | TGTGCCTGGACCCTAGACAGGCAGGCGGGCAAAAACATTCAGTACTTC | CAWTLDRQAGKNIQYF
. | TRBJ2-7 | many | TRBV11-2 | TGTGCCAGCAGCTTAGTTATACAGACCTCCTACGAGCAGTACTTC | CASSLVIQTSYEQYF